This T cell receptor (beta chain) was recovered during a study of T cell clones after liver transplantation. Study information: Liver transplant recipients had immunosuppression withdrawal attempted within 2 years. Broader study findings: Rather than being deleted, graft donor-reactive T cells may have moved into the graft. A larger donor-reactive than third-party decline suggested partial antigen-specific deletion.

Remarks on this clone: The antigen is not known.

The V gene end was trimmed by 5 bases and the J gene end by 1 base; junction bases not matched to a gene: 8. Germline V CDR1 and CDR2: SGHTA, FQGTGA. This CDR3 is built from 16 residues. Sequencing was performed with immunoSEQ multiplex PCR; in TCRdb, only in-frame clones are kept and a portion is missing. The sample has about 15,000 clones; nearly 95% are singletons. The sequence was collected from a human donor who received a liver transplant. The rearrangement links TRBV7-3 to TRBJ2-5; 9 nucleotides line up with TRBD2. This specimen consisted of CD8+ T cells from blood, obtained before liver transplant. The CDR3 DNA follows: TGTGCCAGCAGCCCGGGTGCGGGAGGGTCCCAAGAGACCCAGTACTTC. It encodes CASSPGAGGSQETQYF.